This entry lists 26 T cell receptor beta chains sequenced from one sample in a study of blood T cell repertoires in COVID-19 (dated by TCRdb to about 2020). The library was generated by the immunoSEQ multiplex PCR assay. TCRdb retrieved this table from immuneACCESS and kept in-frame rearrangements only. Not all clones are present; in checked studies, unresolved V genes account for under half, and no reason is known for the remainder. The sample profile shows more than 200,000 clones; 80% to 85% of them were found once. 4% to 4.5% of the sample is in the top ten clones. The sequencing sample was made of peripheral blood. The source is a man aged 55 to 69 with acute or convalescent COVID-19.

This clone was seen once. The chain is built from TRBV2 and TRBJ1-5; 7 bases are a match to TRBD1. Germline values: CDR1 SNHLY, CDR2 FYNNEI. Losses at the gene ends were 7 bases for V and 8 bases for J; bases not matched to a gene: 8. The CDR3 spans 13 residues. CDR3 sequence reads: CASKEGRGEPQHF. CDR3 DNA sequence: TGTGCCAGCAAAGAGGGCAGGGGGGAGCCCCAGCATTTT. Full variable domain (rest looked up from reference TRBV2 and TRBJ1-5): EPEVTQTPSHQVTQMGQEVILRCVPISNHLYFYWYRQILGQKVEFLVSFYNNEISEKSEIFDDQFSVERPDGSNFTLKIRSTKLEDSAMYFCASKEGRGEPQHFGDGTRLSIL.

The chain couples TRBV19 to TRBJ1-6; D is perhaps TRBD1 (5 bases). The CDR3 is 13 residues long. V lost 6 bases and J 5 bases, leaving 8 bases between the germline ends. CDR1 is LNHDA, CDR2 SQIVND, per germline (reference sequence). CDR3 loop: CASRARDNSPLHF. DNA of the CDR3: TGTGCCAGTAGGGCCAGGGATAATTCACCCCTCCACTTT.

V usage is TRBV7-3 and J usage is TRBJ1-1; D is unclear. CDR1 and CDR2 from the germline V gene are SGHTA and FQGTGA. This CDR3 comprises 13 residues. Trimming cost V 3 bases and J 4 bases, with 9 bases left between them. The CDR3 DNA is TGTGCCAGCAGCTTTGGCCAAAGCACTGAAGCTTTCTTT. Residues: CASSFGQSTEAFF.

Concerning this clone: An end of the junction does not agree with germline; a read error may underlie this. The rearrangement uses TRBV7-7 and TRBJ2-2, with D perhaps matching TRBD2 (6 bases). This CDR3 comprises 16 residues. The germline V gene encodes CDR1 SSHAT and CDR2 FNYEAQ (reference sequence). As DNA, the CDR3 is TGTGCTAGCAGCCCCAGTCAAGCGGGCAACACCGGGGAGCTGTTTTTT. Protein sequence: CASSPSQAGNTGELFF.

The CDR3 DNA is TGTGCCAGCAGCTTAACACTCCAGGGGCCAATCCTCTCTGGAAACACCATATATTTT. This codes for CASSLTLQGPILSGNTIYF. This chain connects TRBV11-2 to TRBJ1-3; possible D gene TRBD1, 6 bases. This CDR3 contains 19 residues. V lost 2 bases and J lost 0, with 20 bases in between. Germline CDR1 and CDR2: SGHAT and FQNNGV.

J is TRBJ2-5 and V is TRBV6-5, with TRBD1 as a possible D gene (6 bases). The germline gives CDR1 MNHEY, CDR2 SVGAGI. V dropped 6 bases and J dropped 5 bases, with 13 bases sitting between them. The CDR3 runs to 13 residues. In nucleotides, the CDR3 is TGTGCCAGCAGAAGGGACACCTTGGAGACCCAGTACTTC. Encoded protein: CASRRDTLETQYF.

This clone has just one count. The sample contains more than one DNA sequence encoding this CDR3. The V gene is TRBV19, the J gene TRBJ2-3, with 7 bases matching TRBD2. CDR3 length: 14 amino acids. In germline, CDR1 is LNHDA, CDR2 SQIVND (reference sequence). Unmatched junction bases numbered 2, after V lost 5 bases and J lost 0 bases. This chain's CDR3 is CASSRLASTDTQYF. Written as DNA, the CDR3 is TGTGCCAGTAGTCGACTAGCAAGCACAGATACGCAGTATTTT. Combining the CDR3 with reference TRBV19 and TRBJ2-3 gives the whole variable domain DGGITQSPKYLFRKEGQNVTLSCEQNLNHDAMYWYRQDPGQGLRLIYYSQIVNDFQKGDIAEGYSVSREKKESFPLTVTSAQKNPTAFYLCASSRLASTDTQYFGPGTRLTVL.

This sequence joins TRBV3-1 (or the pseudogene TRBV3-2) and TRBJ2-4; TRBD2 matches 8 bases. From germline, CDR1 is LGHDT and CDR2 YNNKEL (reference sequence). V lost 1 base, J lost 6 bases, and 11 bases stayed unmatched. CDR3 length equals 17 residues. CDR3 loop: CASSQVITGGPLNIQYF. Here the CDR3 DNA reads TGTGCCAGCAGCCAAGTCATTACGGGAGGGCCTTTAAACATTCAGTACTTC.

The chain carries TRBV30 and TRBJ1-5; TRBD1 aligns across 7 bases. With V trimmed by 2 bases and J by 2 bases, 3 bases remained unmatched. The germline CDR1 and CDR2 sequences are GTSNPN and SVGIG (reference sequence). The CDR3 consists of 14 residues. This CDR3 is CAWSYGQGNQPQHF. The CDR3 nucleotides read TGTGCCTGGAGTTACGGACAGGGCAATCAGCCCCAGCATTTT. Using reference TRBV30 and TRBJ1-5 for the parts outside the CDR3, the full variable domain is SQTIHQWPATLVQPVGSPLSLECTVEGTSNPNLYWYRQAAGRGLQLLFYSVGIGQISSEVPQNLSASRPQDRQFILSSKKLLLSDSGFYLCAWSYGQGNQPQHFGDGTRLSIL.

J is TRBJ2-3 and V is TRBV7-2; the match to TRBD2 covers 8 bases. The CDR3 contains 17 residues. Germline lookup yields CDR1 SGHTA and CDR2 FQGNSA. Germline trimming cut 4 bases from V and 4 bases from J; bases unmatched to any gene: 13. For the CDR3, the DNA is TGTGCCAGCAGCTCAACGCGACTAGCGTCGTTCCCAGATACGCAGTATTTT. Amino acids: CASSSTRLASFPDTQYF.

CDR3 amino acids: CASSLAQQGAPNYGYTF. In DNA form, the CDR3 reads TGTGCCAGCAGCTTGGCGCAACAGGGGGCGCCTAACTATGGCTACACCTTC. The V gene is TRBV5-5, the J gene TRBJ1-2; TRBD1 matches at 9 bases. Trimming took 0 bases from V and 0 from J; bases not matched to a gene: 6. This CDR3 spans 17 amino acids. CDR1 and CDR2 (germline): SGHKS, YYEKEE (reference sequence).

This chain uses TRBV2 with TRBJ2-1, with 12 bases lining up with TRBD2. The germline V gene has CDR1 SNHLY and CDR2 FYNNEI. The CDR3 runs 19 residues. The J segment lost 0 bases and the V segment lost 6 bases, leaving 12 bases of the junction unmatched. Written as DNA, the CDR3 is TGTGCCAGCAGGAGCCCAACTAGCGGGAGGCCGGGCTCCTACAATGAGCAGTTCTTC. This sequence encodes CASRSPTSGRPGSYNEQFF.

V is TRBV28 and J is TRBJ2-3; no firm D call. The length of the CDR3 is 16 residues. V was clipped by 7 bases and J by 1 base, with 18 bases between them. Per the germline V gene, CDR1 is MDHEN and CDR2 is SYDVKM. The CDR3 DNA is TGTGCCAGCAATATCCCCGGTGGCGGAGGCACAGATACGCAGTATTTT. Translated: CASNIPGGGGTDTQYF. Full variable domain (remainder filled in from reference TRBV28 and TRBJ2-3): DVKVTQSSRYLVKRTGEKVFLECVQDMDHENMFWYRQDPGLGLRLIYFSYDVKMKEKGDIPEGYSVSREKKERFSLILESASTNQTSMYLCASNIPGGGGTDTQYFGPGTRLTVL.

The chain combines TRBV7-9 with TRBJ1-1; the match to TRBD1 covers 8 bases. This CDR3 comprises 15 residues. The V gene end was trimmed by 6 bases and the J gene end by 2 bases; junction bases not matched to a gene: 8. The germline V gene encodes CDR1 SEHNR and CDR2 FQNEAQ (reference sequence). CDR3 nucleotide sequence: TGTGCCAGCAGTCCGGACAGGGCAGGAAACACTGAAGCTTTCTTT. It encodes CASSPDRAGNTEAFF.

The rearrangement joins TRBV11-2 to TRBJ1-1; perhaps TRBD1 as D (5 bases). CDR1 is SGHAT, CDR2 FQNNGV, per germline. Trimming removed 0 bases at V and 11 bases at J, with 19 bases between. There are 15 residues in the CDR3. CDR3: CASSLDLRAVPSAFF. DNA for the CDR3: TGTGCCAGCAGCTTAGATCTCAGGGCCGTACCAAGCGCTTTCTTT.

The V call is TRBV29-1, the J call TRBJ2-3; D possibly corresponds to TRBD2 (6 bases). Germline CDR1 and CDR2: SQVTM and ANQGSEA. V was pared by 1 base and J by 2 bases, with 28 bases between. The CDR3 sequence is 20 residues long. CDR3 region: CSVEVEGHFGAGFLTDTQYF. The CDR3 DNA reads TGCAGCGTTGAAGTAGAAGGACACTTCGGGGCGGGGTTCCTCACAGATACGCAGTATTTT.

This clone has a single count. The rearrangement joins TRBV4-2 to TRBJ2-7; tentative D call: TRBD1 (6 bases). The V gene's germline CDR1 is LGHNA and CDR2 YNFKEQ. Trimming cost V 1 base and J 0 bases, with 10 bases left between them. This CDR3 comprises 15 residues. The CDR3 sequence: CASSQATGFSYEQYF. CDR3 sequence (DNA): TGTGCCAGCAGCCAAGCTACAGGGTTCTCCTACGAGCAGTACTTC.

V and J are TRBV11-2 and TRBJ2-1; TRBD1 agrees at 8 bases. This CDR3 contains 14 residues. CDR1 and CDR2 from the germline V gene are SGHAT and FQNNGV. The J segment lost 10 bases and the V segment lost 5 bases, leaving 10 bases of the junction unmatched. CDR3 DNA sequence: TGTGCCAGCAGCCAGGAACAGGGGGGAGGCGAGCAGTTCTTC. Its protein product is CASSQEQGGGEQFF.

This clone has a count of ten or more. The V gene is TRBV7-6, the J gene TRBJ2-3; D remains ambiguous. The V and J ends lost 7 bases and 0 bases respectively, with 14 bases between them. Germline V CDR1 and CDR2: SGHVS, FNYEAQ. CDR3 size: 15 residues. CDR3 sequence (DNA): TGTGCCAGCACCCGAGGCGTGGTAAGCACAGATACGCAGTATTTT. It specifies CASTRGVVSTDTQYF.

This chain uses TRBV27 with TRBJ2-7, with 11 bases that match TRBD2. V was clipped by 6 bases and J by 4 bases; unmatched bases: 5. CDR3 length equals 14 residues. Germline lookup yields CDR1 MNHEY and CDR2 SMNVEV (reference sequence). The CDR3 protein is CASRLAGGGYEQYF. The CDR3 DNA sequence: TGTGCCAGCAGGCTAGCGGGGGGAGGATACGAGCAGTACTTC.

The gene calls are TRBV2 and TRBJ1-2, with 11 bases fitting TRBD1. Per the germline V gene, CDR1 is SNHLY and CDR2 is FYNNEI. After removal of 1 base from V and 6 bases from J, the junction contained 10 bases not matched to a gene. This CDR3 is 17 amino acids long. Here the CDR3 DNA reads TGTGCCAGCAGTGAAGTACGCGGGACAGGGGGATCCCATGGCTACACCTTC. Its translation: CASSEVRGTGGSHGYTF.

This chain joins TRBV10-3 and TRBJ2-7; D is perhaps TRBD1 (6 bases). V was clipped by 4 bases and J by 6 bases, with 13 bases between them. Germline V gene data show CDR1 as ENHRY and CDR2 as SYGVKD. The CDR3 covers 13 residues. The CDR3 DNA is TGTGCCATCAGTGGACAGGTGGGGCTCGAGCAGTACTTC. It yields the protein CAISGQVGLEQYF.

V is TRBV7-2 and J is TRBJ2-7; 9 bases are shared with TRBD1. V lost 6 bases to trimming and J lost 4 bases; unmatched junction nucleotides: 4. Per the germline V gene, CDR1 is SGHTA and CDR2 is FQGNSA. CDR3 length: 13 residues. The CDR3 loop reads CASSRDREYEQYF. The CDR3 DNA reads TGTGCCAGCAGTCGGGACAGGGAATACGAGCAGTACTTC.

The J gene is TRBJ1-5, the V gene TRBV25-1, with D perhaps TRBD1 (5 bases). V shed 4 bases and J shed 4 bases, with 14 bases lying between them. The CDR3 is 15 amino acids. CDR1 and CDR2 (germline): MGHDK, SYGVNS. CDR3 sequence reads: CASSGGTLGNQPQHF. The CDR3 DNA is TGTGCCAGCAGTGGGGGGACTCTTGGGAATCAGCCCCAGCATTTT.

V and J are TRBV7-3 and TRBJ1-1, with D uncertain. The CDR3 covers 14 residues. The V end was cut by 1 base, the J end by 1 base, with 7 bases between. The V gene's germline CDR1 is SGHTA and CDR2 FQGTGA. In DNA, the CDR3 is TGTGCCAGCAGCTTAAGTTCCTGGAACACTGAAGCTTTCTTT. This codes for CASSLSSWNTEAFF.

The chain joins TRBV10-3 to TRBJ2-2; a weak D match, TRBD1 (5 bases). Trimming took 6 bases from V and 7 from J, leaving 12 bases between them. CDR3 length equals 13 residues. Germline values: CDR1 ENHRY, CDR2 SYGVKD. CDR3 sequence: CAISEGAFGELFF. The CDR3 DNA follows: TGTGCCATCAGCGAAGGGGCATTCGGGGAGCTGTTTTTT.